This TCR beta chain was retrieved from a study of regulatory T cells in long-lasting Graves disease. The time point is: newly diagnosed GD, antithyroid drugs for less than 3 months. Generation of the TCR library employed RNA extracted from PBMCs. This clonotype was found a few times. Arm-PCR with iRepertoire HTBI primers amplified the CDR3 regions for these TCR beta libraries. In TCRdb, the multiplex PCR reads were re-called with MiXCR into one record per CDR3 protein. The sample carries 620,000 or so distinct CDR3 sequences, about 15% recorded once. These same data were also listed under a study on T cells in Graves' hyperthyroidism and ophthalmopathy.

This clonotype was sampled from a young woman with Graves disease. The input for sequencing was peripheral blood mononuclear cells (PBMCs), taken at new diagnosis, from a patient treated with antithyroid drugs.

The CDR3 protein is CASSSGRTDTQYF. As DNA, the CDR3 is TGTGCCAGCAGTAGCGGGAGGACAGATACGCAGTATTTT. V and J are TRBV9 and TRBJ2-3, with 10 positions matching TRBD2. The trim removed 5 bases at V and 3 bases at J, leaving 0 bases unmatched. The CDR3 spans 13 residues. Germline V CDR1 and CDR2: SGDLS, YYNGEE.